One TCR beta chain is described in this entry. Its target is not known. Surgery without prior neoadjuvant therapy was the treatment of the selected pancreatic ductal adenocarcinoma patients. The CDR3 loop spans 16 amino acids. Losses at the gene ends were 2 bases for V and 0 bases for J; bases not matched to a gene: 4. Germline CDR1 is ENHRY and CDR2 is SYGVKD. This sample is drawn from a study of T cells in pancreatic ductal adenocarcinoma. Profiling relied on immunoSEQ multiplex PCR, and the TCRdb table lists in-frame clones only, not all of them. The sample lists about 100,000 clones; nearly 95% were seen once. Findings and limits, study-wide: Blood clonality (around 0.066) did not differ significantly from tumor (about 0.12). Compared with tumor, blood showed more total productive templates and approximately 8-fold more clonotypes. Results skew toward the minority of patients with early-stage disease. Comparisons of tumor and blood clonality may show falsely lower tumor diversity.

This receptor was obtained from a human donor with pancreatic ductal adenocarcinoma. Input material: PBMCs. This chain connects TRBV10-3 to TRBJ2-7; 10 bases fit TRBD2. The CDR3 nucleotides read TGTGCCATCAGTGAGAGCAGCGGGAGGGCCTCCTACGAGCAGTACTTC. It yields the protein CAISESSGRASYEQYF.